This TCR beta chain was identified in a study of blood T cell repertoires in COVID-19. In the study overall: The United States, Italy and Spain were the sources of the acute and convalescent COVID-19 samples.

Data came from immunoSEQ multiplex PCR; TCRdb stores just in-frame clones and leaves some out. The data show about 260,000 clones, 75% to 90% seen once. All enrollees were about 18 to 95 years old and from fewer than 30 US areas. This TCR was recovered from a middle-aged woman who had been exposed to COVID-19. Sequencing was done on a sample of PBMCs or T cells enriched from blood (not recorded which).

Here the CDR3 DNA reads TGCGCCAGCAGCTTGGGGGCCTTCAGCAGGGATACGCAGTATTTT. This gives the protein CASSLGAFSRDTQYF. This chain joins TRBV5-1 and TRBJ2-3; D is unclear. Germline V gives CDR1 SGHRS, CDR2 YFSETQ. V lost 0 bases to trimming and J lost 6 bases, with 14 bases between them. CDR3 size: 15 residues.